This TCR beta chain was profiled in a study of CD8+CD57+ T cells in acquired aplastic anemia. TCR beta VDJ and CDR3 profiles were obtained from a genomic DNA template. TCRdb reprocessed the reads via MiXCR and lists one record per CDR3 protein. Seen here are roughly 190,000 distinct CDR3 sequences, 48% observed once, and the top ten hold 8% to 10%. The sample holds many counts of this clonotype. Its antigen remains unidentified. This CDR3 is built from 13 residues. With V trimmed by 5 bases and J by 3 bases, 3 bases remained unmatched. Patients chosen for sequencing had CD8+CD57+ cells that had expanded, as shown by flow cytometry. Study-wide results and limits: Between the patient and control groups, CD8+ Simpson's diversity did not differ significantly.

The clonotype originates from a human donor with aplastic anemia. Source material: sorted CD4+, CD8+, or CD8+CD57+ T cells (not recorded which) from PBMCs. The chain joins TRBV12-3 or TRBV12-4 to TRBJ1-1, with TRBD1 matching over 7 bases. CDR3 amino acids: CASSRQGYTEAFF. The CDR3 DNA is TGTGCCAGCAGTCGACAGGGCTACACTGAAGCTTTCTTT.